The rows below give T cell receptor beta chains drawn from one sample of a study of T cell responses to AZD1222 COVID-19 vaccine. Sequencing used immunoSEQ multiplex PCR; TCRdb keeps in-frame clones, though not all of them. The sample contains around 120,000 clones, approximately 86% of which appear only once. Here the sequenced sample was peripheral blood, taken 28 days after the second AZD1222 dose. These receptors were collected from an adult who received the AZD1222 COVID-19 vaccine. The CDR3 runs from the conserved cysteine through the conserved F or W. D genes are given only for firm matches. Clone size, where shown, is once, few, many, or a class for clones that have expanded.

v_gene	j_gene	abundance	d_gene	len	CDR3nt	CDR3aa
TRBV2	TRBJ1-4	.	.	14	TGTGCCAGCACAAGGGGGTCAACTAATGAAAAACTGTTTTTT	CASTRGSTNEKLFF
TRBV2	TRBJ1-3	.	.	15	TGTGCCAGCAGTGAAACAGCTCGCTCTGGAAACACCATATATTTT	CASSETARSGNTIYF
TRBV4-1	TRBJ1-2	.	TRBD1	16	TGCGCCAGCAGCCAAGAGACAGGGTTGGCGTTCTATGGCTACACCTTC	CASSQETGLAFYGYTF
TRBV7-6	TRBJ2-1	.	.	16	TGTGCCAGCAGCTCCCCCAGGGGTAGCTCCTACAATGAGCAGTTCTTC	CASSSPRGSSYNEQFF
TRBV3-1/TRBV3-2	TRBJ1-2	once	.	17	TGTGCCAGCAGCCTAAGGGGGGCTGTGGGGCAGGACTATGGCTACACCTTC	CASSLRGAVGQDYGYTF
TRBV18	TRBJ2-2	few	.	15	TGTGCCAGCTCACCACAAGGCCAGGGAAACGGGGAGCTGTTTTTT	CASSPQGQGNGELFF
TRBV5-5	TRBJ1-3	once	.	15	TGTGCCAGCAGCTTGGCCCTACGCTCTGGAAACACCATATATTTT	CASSLALRSGNTIYF
TRBV30	TRBJ2-7	few	.	16	TGTGCCTGGAGTGTCTCCTTAGGTGGCGGGACCTACGAGCAGTACTTC	CAWSVSLGGGTYEQYF
TRBV3-1/TRBV3-2	TRBJ2-1	.	.	15	TGTGCCAGCAGCCCACGGACAGCCAAGGACAATGAGCAGTTCTTC	CASSPRTAKDNEQFF
TRBV7-6	TRBJ1-1	.	.	15	TGTGCCAGCAGCTTAGCTACTAGCCGGGGCACTGAAGCTTTCTTT	CASSLATSRGTEAFF
TRBV7-9	TRBJ2-1	.	.	16	TGTGCCAGCAGCTTGCAGCAGAGCCGAACCTACAATGAGCAGTTCTTC	CASSLQQSRTYNEQFF
TRBV5-1	TRBJ1-4	.	TRBD1	19	TGCGCCAGCAGCTCGAGACCCGGGACAGGGTTGATCACTAATGAAAAACTGTTTTTT	CASSSRPGTGLITNEKLFF
TRBV18	TRBJ1-6	few	TRBD1	16	TGTGCCAGCTCACCCCCCGGACAGGAGAGTAATTCACCCCTCCACTTT	CASSPPGQESNSPLHF
TRBV12-3/TRBV12-4	TRBJ1-4	.	.	13	TGTGCCAGCAGTTTAGTAACAGGAGAAAAACTGTTTTTT	CASSLVTGEKLFF
TRBV14	TRBJ2-1	.	TRBD2	16	TGTGCCAGCAGCCAAGATTGGCTAGCGGGAGGGGGTGAGCAGTTCTTC	CASSQDWLAGGGEQFF
TRBV28	TRBJ1-5	.	.	11	TGTGCCAGCAGTTACGAACAGCCCCAGCATTTT	CASSYEQPQHF
TRBV12-3/TRBV12-4	TRBJ1-1	.	.	12	TGTGCCAGCAGTAGGGGACGGACTGAAGCTTTCTTT	CASSRGRTEAFF
TRBV19	TRBJ1-5	.	TRBD1	18	TGTGCCAGTAGTATAGATCAGGGGACAGACTATAGCAATCAGCCCCAGCATTTT	CASSIDQGTDYSNQPQHF
TRBV24-1	TRBJ2-1	.	.	12	TGTGCCACCAGTGACACGAGAGGTGAGCAGTTCTTC	CATSDTRGEQFF
TRBV5-4	TRBJ2-2	.	.	16	TGTGCCAGCAGCTTGAATTCGGGCGGGAACACCGGGGAGCTGTTTTTT	CASSLNSGGNTGELFF
TRBV5-1	TRBJ2-2	.	TRBD2	16	TGCGCCAGCAGCTCAAGCGGGGGCCTGAACACCGGGGAGCTGTTTTTT	CASSSSGGLNTGELFF
TRBV3-1/TRBV3-2	TRBJ1-3	.	.	14	TGTGCCAGCAGCCCCCAGAGCTCTGGAAACACCATATATTTT	CASSPQSSGNTIYF
TRBV28	TRBJ2-3	.	TRBD2	18	TGTGCCAGCAGTTTTTTTGTTGTAACTAGCGTTAACACAGATACGCAGTATTTT	CASSFFVVTSVNTDTQYF
TRBV19	TRBJ2-1	.	.	13	TGTGCCAGTAGTATTCCCGACTACAATGAGCAGTTCTTC	CASSIPDYNEQFF
TRBV19	TRBJ2-3	.	.	16	TGTGCCAGTAGTATTGTTCCGACAGTTGGCACAGATACGCAGTATTTT	CASSIVPTVGTDTQYF
TRBV6-4	TRBJ2-3	.	.	14	TGTGCCAGCAGTGACTCAGGGTTGCGAGATACGCAGTATTTT	CASSDSGLRDTQYF
TRBV5-4	TRBJ2-3	.	.	14	TGTGCCAGCAGCTTGAGGGGGGAGACAGATACGCAGTATTTT	CASSLRGETDTQYF
TRBV6-5	TRBJ1-1	few	TRBD1	14	TGTGCCAGCAGCCTCAGGGGGGCGCGGTCTGAAGCTTTCTTT	CASSLRGARSEAFF
TRBV27	TRBJ1-6	few	.	12	TGTGCCAGCAGTTTCGTGGGTTCACCCCTCCACTTT	CASSFVGSPLHF
TRBV28	TRBJ1-4	.	.	14	TGTGCCAGCAGTTTTGGTAGTTATAATGAAAAACTGTTTTTT	CASSFGSYNEKLFF
TRBV27	TRBJ1-1	.	.	13	TGTGCCAGCTGCGAAGTGGGGGACACTGAAGCTTTCTTT	CASCEVGDTEAFF
TRBV5-1	TRBJ2-2	.	TRBD1	15	TGCGCCAGCAGCCCAACACAGGGGGACACCGGGGAGCTGTTTTTT	CASSPTQGDTGELFF
TRBV30	TRBJ1-5	.	TRBD1	15	TGTGCCTGGAGTGTACGGGACAGGCACAATCAGCCCCAGCATTTT	CAWSVRDRHNQPQHF
TRBV29-1	TRBJ2-7	.	.	13	TGCAGCGTTGAAACTTACAGTTCCTACGAGCAGTACTTC	CSVETYSSYEQYF
TRBV29-1	TRBJ2-3	.	.	12	TGCAGCGTGATCAGGCGCGCAGATACGCAGTATTTT	CSVIRRADTQYF
TRBV20-1	TRBJ2-3	.	TRBD2	16	TGCAGTGCTAGTAGACTAGCGGGGGGGAACACAGATACGCAGTATTTT	CSASRLAGGNTDTQYF
TRBV7-9	TRBJ1-5	.	.	14	TGTGCCAGCAGCTTAGCGGACCGCAATCAGCCCCAGCATTTT	CASSLADRNQPQHF
TRBV28	TRBJ1-4	.	TRBD1	14	TGTGCCAGCAGCACGACAGGGTTTTACGAAAAACTGTTTTTT	CASSTTGFYEKLFF
TRBV5-4	TRBJ2-5	.	.	11	TGTGCCAGCAGCGCGGCCGAGACCCAGTACTTC	CASSAAETQYF
TRBV4-3	TRBJ1-2	.	TRBD1	17	TGCGCCAGCAGCCAAGAGAGGTCGACAGGGGGCGGCTATGGCTACACCTTC	CASSQERSTGGGYGYTF
TRBV7-2	TRBJ2-5	once	.	14	TGTGCCAGCAGCTTAGTTAGGGGGAGTGAGACCCAGTACTTC	CASSLVRGSETQYF
TRBV5-5	TRBJ1-6	.	.	15	TGTGCCAGCAGCTACGGGACACCATATAATTCACCCCTCCACTTT	CASSYGTPYNSPLHF
TRBV7-9	TRBJ1-6	once	.	16	TGTGCCAGCAGCAATTCGATGCGGTCCTATAATTCACCCCTCCACTTT	CASSNSMRSYNSPLHF
TRBV5-4	TRBJ1-6	.	.	16	TGTGCCAGCAGCTGGGGCGGTAGCTCCTATAATTCACCCCTCCACTTT	CASSWGGSSYNSPLHF
TRBV2	TRBJ2-1	.	TRBD1	16	TGTGCCAGCAGTGAAATGGATCGGGCAGGGGGTAACAAGCAGTTCTTC	CASSEMDRAGGNKQFF
TRBV2	TRBJ1-5	.	.	14	TGTGCCAGCAGCGGAAGATATAGCAATCAGCCCCAGCATTTT	CASSGRYSNQPQHF
TRBV14	TRBJ2-2	.	.	18	TGTGCCAGCAGCCAAGTAGAACAGGTTAATTTTGGTTCCGGGGAGCTGTTTTTT	CASSQVEQVNFGSGELFF
TRBV6-5	TRBJ2-7	.	.	14	TGTGCCAGCAGCTCCGACAGCCCTCCTCTGGAGCAGTACTTC	CASSSDSPPLEQYF
TRBV10-1	TRBJ2-1	.	.	13	TGCGCCAGCAGTGAGGGGGGTTACAATGAGCAGTTCTTC	CASSEGGYNEQFF
TRBV7-2	TRBJ1-2	once	TRBD1	15	TGTGCCAGCAGTCTCGACAGGGCGACACACTATGGCTACACCTTC	CASSLDRATHYGYTF
TRBV6-4	TRBJ1-1	once	.	14	TGTGCCAGCAGTGAATTCGAAGGGGTAACTGAAGCTTTCTTT	CASSEFEGVTEAFF
TRBV7-9	TRBJ2-1	.	.	14	TGTGCCAGCCTCGGAGCGAGGTCCTACAATGAGCAGTTCTTC	CASLGARSYNEQFF
TRBV6-1	TRBJ1-5	.	.	17	TGTGCCAGCAGTGTGGCACTAGGGAGGTTCAGCAATCAGCCCCAGCATTTT	CASSVALGRFSNQPQHF
TRBV16	TRBJ2-7	.	.	14	TGTGCCAGCACCCTAAGAAGGGATTCCTACGAGCAGTACTTC	CASTLRRDSYEQYF
TRBV28	TRBJ2-7	.	.	12	TGTGCCAGCAGACCCTCGGGACCCGAGCAGTACTTC	CASRPSGPEQYF
TRBV30	TRBJ2-6	.	.	17	TGTGCCTGGAGCGTAGGCGACAGTCTCTCTGGGGCCAACGTCCTGACTTTC	CAWSVGDSLSGANVLTF
TRBV18	TRBJ1-1	.	.	14	TGTGCCAGCTCACCTAGGACGGCGAACACTGAAGCTTTCTTT	CASSPRTANTEAFF